Listed below are T cell receptor beta chains from one sample, sequenced in a study of shared clonotypes between healthy human individuals. Clones were read by immunoSEQ multiplex PCR, and TCRdb kept only the in-frame ones, dropping some. The data show more than 400,000 clones, with more than 75% seen just once and around 12% held by the top ten. Sequencing was done on a sample of PBMCs. These receptors all come from a woman between 40 and 55 years old in good health. Some clones in this sample may be carry-over from other donors' samples. CDR3s include the opening cysteine and the closing phenylalanine or tryptophan. Each record gives: clone size, V gene, J gene, D gene, CDR3 protein, CDR3 DNA. D genes are given only for firm matches. The size of a clone is reported for some rows only, either as once, few or many, or as a class for expanded clones.

size: -; V: TRBV29-1; J: TRBJ2-3; D: -; CDR3: CSVDRGVGTDTQYF; DNA: TGCAGTGTTGATAGGGGGGTCGGCACAGATACGCAGTATTTT
size: -; V: TRBV30; J: TRBJ1-2; D: -; CDR3: CAWSAWGLGYGYTF; DNA: TGTGCCTGGAGCGCCTGGGGGCTGGGCTATGGCTACACCTTC
size: -; V: TRBV4-3; J: TRBJ2-1; D: -; CDR3: CASSQGRWGFNEQFF; DNA: TGCGCCAGCAGCCAGGGCCGCTGGGGGTTCAATGAGCAGTTCTTC
size: -; V: TRBV5-1; J: TRBJ2-5; D: TRBD2; CDR3: CASSPWTSGSVSETQYF; DNA: TGCGCCAGCAGCCCATGGACTAGCGGGAGTGTTTCGGAGACCCAGTACTTC
size: once; V: TRBV27; J: TRBJ2-1; D: -; CDR3: CASSFLDRDNEQFF; DNA: TGTGCCAGCAGTTTCCTGGACAGAGACAATGAGCAGTTCTTC
size: few; V: TRBV4-1; J: TRBJ1-2; D: -; CDR3: CASRGSDYGYTF; DNA: TGCGCCAGCAGGGGGTCGGACTATGGCTACACCTTC
size: -; V: TRBV5-1; J: TRBJ2-7; D: TRBD2; CDR3: CASSLVGSGSSYEQYF; DNA: TGCGCCAGCAGCTTGGTGGGGAGCGGGAGTTCGTACGAGCAGTACTTC
size: -; V: TRBV6-1; J: TRBJ2-3; D: TRBD2; CDR3: CASSEKTSGRGADTQYF; DNA: TGTGCCAGCAGTGAAAAAACTAGCGGGAGGGGGGCAGATACGCAGTATTTT
size: once; V: TRBV7-7; J: TRBJ2-3; D: -; CDR3: CASSLTRGQGLATDTQYF; DNA: TGTGCTAGCAGCTTAACCAGGGGGCAAGGACTAGCCACAGATACGCAGTATTTT
size: -; V: TRBV13; J: TRBJ1-2; D: TRBD1; CDR3: CASSASRTGLRGGYTF; DNA: TGTGCCAGCAGCGCCAGCCGGACAGGCCTCCGGGGTGGCTACACCTTC
size: -; V: TRBV11-3; J: TRBJ2-6; D: -; CDR3: CASSQGTGANVLTF; DNA: TGTGCCAGCAGCCAGGGAACTGGGGCCAACGTCCTGACTTTC
size: -; V: TRBV5-1; J: TRBJ1-3; D: -; CDR3: CASRQYSGNTIYF; DNA: TGCGCCAGTCGACAGTACTCTGGAAACACCATATATTTT
size: -; V: TRBV9; J: TRBJ2-1; D: TRBD2; CDR3: CASSVGQREGRDEQFF; DNA: TGTGCCAGCAGCGTAGGGCAGCGGGAGGGCCGAGATGAGCAGTTCTTC